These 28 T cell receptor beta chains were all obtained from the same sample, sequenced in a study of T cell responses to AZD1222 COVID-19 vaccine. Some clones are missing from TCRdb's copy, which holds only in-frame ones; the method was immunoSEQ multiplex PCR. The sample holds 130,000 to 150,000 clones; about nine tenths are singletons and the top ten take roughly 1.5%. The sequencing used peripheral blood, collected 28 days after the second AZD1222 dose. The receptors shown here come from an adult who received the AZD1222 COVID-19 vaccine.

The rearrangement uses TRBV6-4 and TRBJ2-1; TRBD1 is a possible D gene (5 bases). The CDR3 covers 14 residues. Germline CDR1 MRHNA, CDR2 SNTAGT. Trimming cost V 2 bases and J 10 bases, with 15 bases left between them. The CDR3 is CASSDPSRSGEQFF. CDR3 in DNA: TGTGCCAGCAGTGACCCCTCCAGGTCAGGGGAGCAGTTCTTC.

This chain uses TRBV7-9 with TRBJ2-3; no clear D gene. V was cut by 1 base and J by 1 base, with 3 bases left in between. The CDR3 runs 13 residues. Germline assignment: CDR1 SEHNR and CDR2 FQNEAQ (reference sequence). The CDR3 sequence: CASSLEGTDTQYF. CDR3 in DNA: TGTGCCAGCAGCTTAGAGGGCACAGATACGCAGTATTTT. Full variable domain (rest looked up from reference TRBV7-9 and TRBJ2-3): DTGVSQNPRHKITKRGQNVTFRCDPISEHNRLYWYRQTLGQGPEFLTYFQNEAQLEKSRLLSDRFSAERPKGSFSTLEIQRTEQGDSAMYLCASSLEGTDTQYFGPGTRLTVL.

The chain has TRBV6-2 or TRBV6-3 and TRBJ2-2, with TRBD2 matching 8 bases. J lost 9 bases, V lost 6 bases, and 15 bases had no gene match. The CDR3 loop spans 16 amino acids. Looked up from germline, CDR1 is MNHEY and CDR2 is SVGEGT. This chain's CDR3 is CASSLLGAGGTRELFF. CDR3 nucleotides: TGTGCCAGCAGCTTACTGGGCGCGGGAGGCACTAGGGAGCTGTTTTTT.

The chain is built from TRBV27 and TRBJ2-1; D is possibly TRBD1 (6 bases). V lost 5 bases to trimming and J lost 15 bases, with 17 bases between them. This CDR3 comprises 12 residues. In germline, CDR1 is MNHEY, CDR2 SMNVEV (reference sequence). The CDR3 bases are TGTGCCAGCAGTGGGGACACCTTTTATCGGTTCTTC. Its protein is CASSGDTFYRFF.

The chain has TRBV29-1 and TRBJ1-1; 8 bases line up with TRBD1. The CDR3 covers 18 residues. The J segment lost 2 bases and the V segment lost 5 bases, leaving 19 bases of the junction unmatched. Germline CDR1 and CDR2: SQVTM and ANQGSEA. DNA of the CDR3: TGCAGCGTTTGCGAGATGCCTCCACACAGGGGGTTTAACACTGAAGCTTTCTTT. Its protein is CSVCEMPPHRGFNTEAFF.

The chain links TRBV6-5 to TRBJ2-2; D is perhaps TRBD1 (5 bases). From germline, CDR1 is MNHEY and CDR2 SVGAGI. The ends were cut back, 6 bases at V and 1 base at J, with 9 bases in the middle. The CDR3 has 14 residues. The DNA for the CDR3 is TGTGCCAGCAGCAGGGAATTGAACACCGGGGAGCTGTTTTTT. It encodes CASSRELNTGELFF.

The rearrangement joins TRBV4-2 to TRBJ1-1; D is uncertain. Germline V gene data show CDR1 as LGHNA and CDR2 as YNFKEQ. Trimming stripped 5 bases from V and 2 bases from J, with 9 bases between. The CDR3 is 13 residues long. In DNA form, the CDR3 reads TGTGCCAGCAGCAAGGGAGGAAACACTGAAGCTTTCTTT. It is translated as CASSKGGNTEAFF.

The CDR3 is CASSAPDRVNTEAFF. The CDR3 bases are TGTGCCAGCAGCGCCCCGGACAGGGTGAACACTGAAGCTTTCTTT. The chain employs TRBV9 and TRBJ1-1; 8 positions agree with TRBD1. This CDR3 has 15 residues. V gave up 3 bases and J gave up 0 bases; unmatched junction bases: 4. Germline-derived CDR1 and CDR2 are SGDLS and YYNGEE.

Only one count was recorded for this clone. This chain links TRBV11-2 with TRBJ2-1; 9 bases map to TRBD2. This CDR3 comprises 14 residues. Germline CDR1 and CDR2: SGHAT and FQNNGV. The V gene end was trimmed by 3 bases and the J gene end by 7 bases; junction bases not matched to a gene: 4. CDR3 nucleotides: TGTGCCAGCAGCTTCGAAGCGGGAGGAAATGAGCAGTTCTTC. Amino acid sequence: CASSFEAGGNEQFF.

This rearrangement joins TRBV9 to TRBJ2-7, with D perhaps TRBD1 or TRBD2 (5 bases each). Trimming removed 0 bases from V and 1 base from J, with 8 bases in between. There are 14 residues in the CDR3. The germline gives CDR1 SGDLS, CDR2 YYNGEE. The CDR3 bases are TGTGCCAGCAGCGTAGGAGGGGAGTCCTACGAGCAGTACTTC. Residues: CASSVGGESYEQYF.

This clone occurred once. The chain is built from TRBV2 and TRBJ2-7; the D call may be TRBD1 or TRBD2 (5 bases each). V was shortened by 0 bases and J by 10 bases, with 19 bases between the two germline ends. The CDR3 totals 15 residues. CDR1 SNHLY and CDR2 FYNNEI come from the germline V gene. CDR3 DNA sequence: TGTGCCAGCAGTGAAGCGGTCAGGGAGCCGAGAGTACAGTACTTC. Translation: CASSEAVREPRVQYF.

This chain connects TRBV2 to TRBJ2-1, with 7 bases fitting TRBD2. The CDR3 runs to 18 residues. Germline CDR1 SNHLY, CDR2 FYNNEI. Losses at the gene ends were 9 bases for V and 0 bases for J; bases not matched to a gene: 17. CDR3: CASFSGRSFSSSYNEQFF. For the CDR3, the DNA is TGTGCCAGTTTTAGCGGGCGATCTTTTAGCAGCTCCTACAATGAGCAGTTCTTC.

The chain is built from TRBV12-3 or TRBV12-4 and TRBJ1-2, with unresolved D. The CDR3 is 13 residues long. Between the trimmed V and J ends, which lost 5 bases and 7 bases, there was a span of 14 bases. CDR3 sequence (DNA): TGTGCCAGCAGTCCGACCGTCACCGGTGGCTACACCTTC. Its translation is CASSPTVTGGYTF.

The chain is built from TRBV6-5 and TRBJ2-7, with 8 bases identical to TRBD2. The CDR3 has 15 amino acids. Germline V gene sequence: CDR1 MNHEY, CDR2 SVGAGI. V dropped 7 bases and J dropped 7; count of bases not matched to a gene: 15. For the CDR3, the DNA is TGTGCCAGCACTCCGGGAGGGGAGCCTCCTTGGGAGCAGTACTTC. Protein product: CASTPGGEPPWEQYF.

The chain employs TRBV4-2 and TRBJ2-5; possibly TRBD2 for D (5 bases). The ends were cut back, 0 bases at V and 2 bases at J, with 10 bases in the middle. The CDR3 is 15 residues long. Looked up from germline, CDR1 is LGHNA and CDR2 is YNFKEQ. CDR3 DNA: TGTGCCAGCAGCCAAGACCGTGAGGGACAAGAGACCCAGTACTTC. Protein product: CASSQDREGQETQYF.

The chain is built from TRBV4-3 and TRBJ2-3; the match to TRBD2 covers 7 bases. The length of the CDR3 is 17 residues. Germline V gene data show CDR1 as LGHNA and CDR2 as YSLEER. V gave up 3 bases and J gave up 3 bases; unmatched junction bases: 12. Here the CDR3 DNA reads TGCGCCAGCAGCCAGGGCGCCGCGCGGGAGTCAACAGATACGCAGTATTTT. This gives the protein CASSQGAARESTDTQYF.

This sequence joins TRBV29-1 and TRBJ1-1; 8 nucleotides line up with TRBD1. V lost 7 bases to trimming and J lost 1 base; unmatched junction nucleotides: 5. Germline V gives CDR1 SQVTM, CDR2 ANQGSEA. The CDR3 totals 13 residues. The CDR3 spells CSAGQGRNTEAFF. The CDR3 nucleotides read TGCAGCGCCGGACAGGGACGGAACACTGAAGCTTTCTTT.

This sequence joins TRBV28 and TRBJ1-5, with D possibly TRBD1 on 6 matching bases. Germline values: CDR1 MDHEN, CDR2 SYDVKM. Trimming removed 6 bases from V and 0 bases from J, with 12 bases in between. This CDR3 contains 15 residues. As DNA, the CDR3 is TGTGCCAGCAGAAAACAGGGAAATAGCAATCAGCCCCAGCATTTT. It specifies CASRKQGNSNQPQHF.

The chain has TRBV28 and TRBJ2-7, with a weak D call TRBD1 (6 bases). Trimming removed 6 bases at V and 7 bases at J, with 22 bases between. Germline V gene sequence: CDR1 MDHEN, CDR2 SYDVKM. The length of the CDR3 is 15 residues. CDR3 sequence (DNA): TGTGCCAGCAGCCAGACAGGATCCTACGTGGTGGAGCAGTACTTC. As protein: CASSQTGSYVVEQYF. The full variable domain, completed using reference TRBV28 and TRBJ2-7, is DVKVTQSSRYLVKRTGEKVFLECVQDMDHENMFWYRQDPGLGLRLIYFSYDVKMKEKGDIPEGYSVSREKKERFSLILESASTNQTSMYLCASSQTGSYVVEQYFGPGTRLTVT.

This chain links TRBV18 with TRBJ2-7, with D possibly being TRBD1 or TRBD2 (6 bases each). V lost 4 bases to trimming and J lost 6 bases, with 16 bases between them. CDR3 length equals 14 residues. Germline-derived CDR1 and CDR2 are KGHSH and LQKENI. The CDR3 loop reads CASSQGGLRGEQYF. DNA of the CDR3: TGTGCCAGCTCACAGGGGGGACTGCGCGGCGAGCAGTACTTC.

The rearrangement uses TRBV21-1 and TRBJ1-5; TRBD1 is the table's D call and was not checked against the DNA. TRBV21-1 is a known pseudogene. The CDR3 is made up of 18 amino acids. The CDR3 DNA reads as TGTGCCAGCAGCAAAGCCGGACAGGGATCTAGAGGCAATCAGCCCCAGCATTTT. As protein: CASSKAGQGSRGNQPQHF.

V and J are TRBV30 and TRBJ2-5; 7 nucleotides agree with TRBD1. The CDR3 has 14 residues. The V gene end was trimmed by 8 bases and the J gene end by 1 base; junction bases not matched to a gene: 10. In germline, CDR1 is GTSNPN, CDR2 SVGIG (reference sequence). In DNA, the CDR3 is TGTGCCCGAGACTCCGGGACAGCCCAAGAGACCCAGTACTTC. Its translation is CARDSGTAQETQYF. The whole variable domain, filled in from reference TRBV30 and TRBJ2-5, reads SQTIHQWPATLVQPVGSPLSLECTVEGTSNPNLYWYRQAAGRGLQLLFYSVGIGQISSEVPQNLSASRPQDRQFILSSKKLLLSDSGFYLCARDSGTAQETQYFGPGTRLLVL.

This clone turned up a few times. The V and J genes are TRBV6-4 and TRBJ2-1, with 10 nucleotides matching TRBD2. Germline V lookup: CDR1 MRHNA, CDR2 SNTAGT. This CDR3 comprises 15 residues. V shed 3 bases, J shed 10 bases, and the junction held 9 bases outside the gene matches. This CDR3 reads CASSEESGRAAEQFF. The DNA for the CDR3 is TGTGCCAGCAGTGAGGAGAGCGGGAGGGCCGCCGAGCAGTTCTTC.

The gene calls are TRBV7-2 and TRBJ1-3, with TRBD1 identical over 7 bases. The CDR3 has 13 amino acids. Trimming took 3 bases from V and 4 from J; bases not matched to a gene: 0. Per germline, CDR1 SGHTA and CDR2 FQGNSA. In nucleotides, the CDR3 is TGTGCCAGCAGCTTCAGGGGGGGAAACACCATATATTTT. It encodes CASSFRGGNTIYF.

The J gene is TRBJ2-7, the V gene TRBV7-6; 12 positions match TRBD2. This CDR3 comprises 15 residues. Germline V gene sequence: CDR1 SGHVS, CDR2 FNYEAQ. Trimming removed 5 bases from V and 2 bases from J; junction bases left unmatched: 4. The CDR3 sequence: CASSPRLAGAYEQYF. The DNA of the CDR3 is TGTGCCAGCAGCCCCCGACTAGCGGGAGCCTACGAGCAGTACTTC.

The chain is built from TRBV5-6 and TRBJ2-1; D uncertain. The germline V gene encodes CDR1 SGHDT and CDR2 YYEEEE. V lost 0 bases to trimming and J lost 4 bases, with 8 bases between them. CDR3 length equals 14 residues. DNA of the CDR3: TGTGCCAGCAGCTTGGGGGGTCGGTACAATGAGCAGTTCTTC. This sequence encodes CASSLGGRYNEQFF.

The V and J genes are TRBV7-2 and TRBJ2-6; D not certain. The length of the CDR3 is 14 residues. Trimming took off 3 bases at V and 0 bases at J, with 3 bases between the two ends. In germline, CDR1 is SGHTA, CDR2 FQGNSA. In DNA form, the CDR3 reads TGTGCCAGCAGCTTGTCCTCTGGGGCCAACGTCCTGACTTTC. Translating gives CASSLSSGANVLTF.

CDR3: CASSLTDLYGYTF. CDR3 DNA sequence: TGTGCCAGCAGTCTCACAGACCTCTATGGCTACACCTTC. The rearrangement links TRBV6-1 to TRBJ1-2; no clear D gene. Trimming stripped 5 bases from V and 4 bases from J, with 11 bases between. The germline CDR1 and CDR2 sequences are MNHNS and SASEGT. CDR3 length: 13 residues.